Shown below are 29 T cell receptor beta chains from a single sample sequenced in a study of T cell responses to AZD1222 COVID-19 vaccine. Assay used: immunoSEQ multiplex PCR; TCRdb lists only in-frame clones, some missing. The table includes roughly 190,000 clones, 85% to 95% detected once. Specimen: peripheral blood, collected on day 0 of AZD1222 vaccination. The receptors stem from an adult in good health.

This chain connects TRBV2 to TRBJ1-3, with D possibly being TRBD1 (5 bases). V lost 3 bases to trimming and J lost 2 bases, with 11 bases between them. This CDR3 is built from 15 residues. Germline loops: CDR1 SNHLY, CDR2 FYNNEI. In DNA, the CDR3 is TGTGCCAGCAGTGAGGGCAGGGAAGCTGGAAACACCATATATTTT. It specifies CASSEGREAGNTIYF.

The chain links TRBV7-9 to TRBJ1-2; 8 bases line up with TRBD1. CDR1 and CDR2 (germline): SEHNR, FQNEAQ (reference sequence). This CDR3 has 15 residues. After removal of 3 bases from V and 4 bases from J, the junction contained 7 bases not matched to a gene. CDR3: CASSFGQGNSYGYTF. The CDR3 nucleotides read TGTGCCAGCAGCTTCGGACAGGGAAATTCCTATGGCTACACCTTC. The full variable domain, rest sourced from reference TRBV7-9 and TRBJ1-2, is DTGVSQNPRHKITKRGQNVTFRCDPISEHNRLYWYRQTLGQGPEFLTYFQNEAQLEKSRLLSDRFSAERPKGSFSTLEIQRTEQGDSAMYLCASSFGQGNSYGYTFGSGTRLTVV.

The genes are TRBV18 and TRBJ2-1; 9 nucleotides agree with TRBD1. Germline lookup yields CDR1 KGHSH and CDR2 LQKENI. The CDR3 runs 15 residues. The ends lost 6 bases at V and 8 bases at J; junction bases unmatched: 11. The CDR3 coding sequence is TGTGCCAGCTCGCGCAACCGGGACAGGGATCATGAGCAGTTCTTC. This sequence encodes CASSRNRDRDHEQFF.

The chain recombines TRBV6-5 with TRBJ1-5, with 9 nucleotides matching TRBD1. The junction had 6 bases not matched to a gene; V was cut back by 8 bases and J by 1 base. This CDR3 spans 15 amino acids. The germline gives CDR1 MNHEY, CDR2 SVGAGI. The CDR3 region has the DNA TGTGCCAGCGGCCGACAGGGGGACAGCAATCAGCCCCAGCATTTT. This gives the protein CASGRQGDSNQPQHF.

This rearrangement joins TRBV3-1 (or the pseudogene TRBV3-2) to TRBJ2-7, with D perhaps matching TRBD1 (5 bases). This CDR3 spans 14 amino acids. Trimming left V 3 bases short and J 1 base short, with 10 bases between. The germline CDR1 and CDR2 sequences are LGHDT and YNNKEL (reference sequence). The CDR3 bases are TGTGCCAGCAGCCAGGGGCCCGTATCCTACGAGCAGTACTTC. Translation gives CASSQGPVSYEQYF.

As to this clone: An end of the junction differs from the germline gene, which may be a read error. This chain connects TRBV6-6 to TRBJ1-3, with unresolved D. Germline values: CDR1 MNHNY, CDR2 SVGAGI (reference sequence). The CDR3 is 12 residues long. CDR3 amino acids: CASTSSENTIYF. The CDR3 bases are TGTGCCAGCACCAGCTCTGAAAACACCATATATTTT.

The chain combines TRBV19 with TRBJ2-6; TRBD1 agrees at 8 bases. The CDR3 is 19 residues long. Germline lookup yields CDR1 LNHDA and CDR2 SQIVND (reference sequence). V lost 6 bases, J lost 7 bases, and 20 bases stayed unmatched. The CDR3 DNA follows: TGTGCCAGTAGCCGGGTCCCGGGACAGGCTTGGCCTAGCGCCAACGTCCTGACTTTC. It encodes CASSRVPGQAWPSANVLTF.

This chain uses TRBV5-5 with TRBJ1-6; 8 bases agree with TRBD1. This CDR3 spans 15 amino acids. Losses at the gene ends were 3 bases for V and 3 bases for J; bases not matched to a gene: 2. Germline CDR1 reads SGHKS; CDR2 reads YYEKEE (reference sequence). CDR3 residues: CASSSGQGYNSPLHF. For the CDR3, the DNA is TGTGCCAGCAGCTCCGGACAGGGCTATAATTCACCCCTCCACTTT.

This clone was recorded a few times. The chain is built from TRBV19 and TRBJ1-2; D gene uncertain. From germline, CDR1 is LNHDA and CDR2 SQIVND (reference sequence). The V end was cut by 5 bases, the J end by 3 bases, with 16 bases between. The CDR3 length is 15 residues. The CDR3 protein is CASSPHSIQDYGYTF. The CDR3 DNA is TGTGCCAGTAGTCCCCATAGTATCCAAGACTATGGCTACACCTTC.

The gene calls are TRBV7-2 and TRBJ2-1; TRBD1 matches at 7 bases. In germline, CDR1 is SGHTA, CDR2 FQGNSA. The CDR3 covers 14 residues. V lost 5 bases and J lost 9; bases outside the gene matches: 10. The CDR3, as DNA: TGTGCCAGCAGCGATGGGGACAGTTGGACTGAGCAGTTCTTC. Its protein is CASSDGDSWTEQFF.

CDR3 region: CASSPGRLYGYTF. The CDR3 DNA is TGCGCCAGCAGCCCGGGACGGCTCTATGGCTACACCTTC. The V and J genes are TRBV5-1 and TRBJ1-2; possibly TRBD1 for D (5 bases). This CDR3 contains 13 residues. Trimming stripped 4 bases from V and 4 bases from J, with 11 bases between. Per germline, CDR1 SGHRS and CDR2 YFSETQ. The complete variable domain, with remaining parts taken from reference TRBV5-1 and TRBJ1-2, reads KAGVTQTPRYLIKTRGQQVTLSCSPISGHRSVSWYQQTPGQGLQFLFEYFSETQRNKGNFPGRFSGRQFSNSRSEMNVSTLELGDSALYLCASSPGRLYGYTFGSGTRLTVV.

V is TRBV28 and J is TRBJ1-4; the match to TRBD1 covers 8 bases. The germline gives CDR1 MDHEN, CDR2 SYDVKM. CDR3 length: 15 amino acids. After removal of 6 bases from V and 3 bases from J, the junction contained 6 bases not matched to a gene. CDR3 nucleotide sequence: TGTGCCAGCAGGGATACAGGGGGAGCTAATGAAAAACTGTTTTTT. Translation gives CASRDTGGANEKLFF.

The chain links TRBV9 to TRBJ2-1; a possible D gene is TRBD1 (6 bases). Looked up from germline, CDR1 is SGDLS and CDR2 is YYNGEE. This CDR3 comprises 14 residues. V was pared by 4 bases and J by 8 bases, with 16 bases between. DNA of the CDR3: TGTGCCAGCAGCCCCGGACAGAGGTGGTATGAGCAGTTCTTC. Translation gives CASSPGQRWYEQFF.

The chain links TRBV11-2 to TRBJ2-7; 8 bases are shared with TRBD1. This CDR3 region has 15 residues. With V trimmed by 4 bases and J by 2 bases, 7 bases remained unmatched. Germline V gene sequence: CDR1 SGHAT, CDR2 FQNNGV. CDR3 sequence: CASSSPRDRTYEQYF. CDR3 bases: TGTGCCAGCAGCTCCCCTCGGGACAGGACCTACGAGCAGTACTTC.

The chain joins TRBV20-1 to TRBJ2-7; 9 bases line up with TRBD1. The CDR3 covers 14 residues. V lost 3 bases, J lost 5 bases, and 8 bases stayed unmatched. From germline, CDR1 is DFQATT and CDR2 SNEGSKA (reference sequence). The CDR3 DNA follows: TGCAGTGCTAGTCGGCCGGGACAGGGCCACGAGCAGTACTTC. The encoded protein is CSASRPGQGHEQYF.

The V and J genes are TRBV15 and TRBJ1-5; a weak D match, TRBD1 (6 bases). This CDR3 spans 15 amino acids. The germline V and J ends were trimmed by 0 bases and 4 bases, with 10 bases remaining between them. Germline assignment: CDR1 LNHNV and CDR2 YYDKDF (reference sequence). The chain's CDR3 is CATSRDGGLNQPQHF. CDR3 nucleotides: TGTGCCACCAGCAGAGATGGGGGGCTGAATCAGCCCCAGCATTTT. Together with reference TRBV15 and TRBJ1-5, the CDR3 gives the full variable domain: DAMVIQNPRYQVTQFGKPVTLSCSQTLNHNVMYWYQQKSSQAPKLLFHYYDKDFNNEADTPDNFQSRRPNTSFCFLDIRSPGLGDTAMYLCATSRDGGLNQPQHFGDGTRLSIL.

V and J are TRBV6-5 and TRBJ1-1, with D perhaps TRBD1 (5 bases). The CDR3 has 15 amino acids. Germline assignment: CDR1 MNHEY and CDR2 SVGAGI. V gave up 5 bases and J gave up 1 base, with 14 bases separating them. The CDR3 region is CASSILTAGNTEAFF. CDR3 nucleotide sequence: TGTGCCAGCAGTATCCTGACAGCGGGGAACACTGAAGCTTTCTTT.

The rearrangement uses TRBV7-2 and TRBJ2-5, with D possibly called TRBD1 or TRBD2 (5 bases each). CDR3 size: 14 residues. The V gene lost 4 bases and the J gene lost 6 bases, with 15 bases spanning the gap. Germline V lookup: CDR1 SGHTA, CDR2 FQGNSA. Here the CDR3 DNA reads TGTGCCAGCAGCTCCCGGGGCCCGGTAAAGACCCAGTACTTC. Translating gives CASSSRGPVKTQYF.

The V and J genes are TRBV5-4 and TRBJ1-1; D gene unclear. CDR1 is SGHNT and CDR2 is YYREEE in the germline V gene (reference sequence). This CDR3 has 18 residues. V dropped 0 bases and J dropped 1 base, with 19 bases sitting between them. DNA of the CDR3: TGTGCCAGCAGCTTGGTAGTGGGTTGGGGTGTCCCGAACACTGAAGCTTTCTTT. Protein: CASSLVVGWGVPNTEAFF.

V is TRBV10-3 and J is TRBJ1-4; TRBD1 might be the D (6 bases). The V gene lost 4 bases and the J gene lost 7 bases, with 16 bases spanning the gap. The germline CDR1 and CDR2 sequences are ENHRY and SYGVKD. The CDR3 consists of 15 residues. Written as DNA, the CDR3 is TGTGCCATCAGTGGAACAGGGTCGGAAGGTGAAAAACTGTTTTTT. It codes for CAISGTGSEGEKLFF.

The gene calls are TRBV19 and TRBJ1-4; no definite D call. V was pared by 3 bases and J by 8 bases, with 16 bases between. The CDR3 has 15 residues. The germline gives CDR1 LNHDA, CDR2 SQIVND (reference sequence). CDR3 in amino acids: CASSIHHPLEEKLFF. CDR3 sequence (DNA): TGTGCCAGTAGTATCCATCACCCCCTAGAGGAAAAACTGTTTTTT. Drawing the rest from reference TRBV19 and TRBJ1-4, the complete variable domain is DGGITQSPKYLFRKEGQNVTLSCEQNLNHDAMYWYRQDPGQGLRLIYYSQIVNDFQKGDIAEGYSVSREKKESFPLTVTSAQKNPTAFYLCASSIHHPLEEKLFFGSGTQLSVL.

A single count supports this clone. The CDR3 region is CASSQDRRVQYF. CDR3 nucleotide sequence: TGTGCCAGCAGCCAAGATCGGAGGGTACAGTACTTC. V gene TRBV3-1 (or the pseudogene TRBV3-2) combines with J gene TRBJ2-7; possible D gene TRBD2, 6 bases. This CDR3 contains 12 residues. Trimming took off 0 bases at V and 10 bases at J, with 10 bases between the two ends. Germline lookup yields CDR1 LGHDT and CDR2 YNNKEL (reference sequence).

The chain links TRBV6-1 to TRBJ1-5, with D possibly TRBD1 on 5 matching bases. V shed 1 base and J shed 2 bases, with 9 bases lying between them. This CDR3 region has 15 residues. Germline CDR1 MNHNS, CDR2 SASEGT. The CDR3 coding sequence is TGTGCCAGCAGTGAAGTAGGAGGGGGCAATCAGCCCCAGCATTTT. This sequence encodes CASSEVGGGNQPQHF.

The gene calls are TRBV19 and TRBJ1-6, with D possibly TRBD1 on 6 matching bases. The CDR3 sequence is 14 residues long. CDR1 is LNHDA and CDR2 is SQIVND in the germline V gene (reference sequence). Trimming removed 6 bases from V and 5 bases from J, with 11 bases in between. Here the CDR3 reads CASRYRENNSPLHF. In DNA, the CDR3 is TGTGCCAGTAGATACAGGGAAAATAATTCACCCCTCCACTTT.

The chain employs TRBV6-2 or TRBV6-3 and TRBJ1-5; D unresolved. This CDR3 spans 13 amino acids. The germline V gene has CDR1 MNHEY and CDR2 SVGEGT. V lost 7 bases to trimming and J lost 3 bases, with 10 bases between them. The CDR3 spells CASTPLLNQPQHF. The CDR3 DNA follows: TGTGCCAGCACCCCCCTGCTCAATCAGCCCCAGCATTTT.

The chain has TRBV19 and TRBJ1-1; D may be TRBD1 (5 bases). V lost 5 bases and J lost 3, with 22 bases in between. CDR1 and CDR2 from the germline V gene are LNHDA and SQIVND (reference sequence). This CDR3 spans 17 amino acids. CDR3 loop: CASSPRGVYWGDTEAFF. The CDR3 DNA reads TGTGCCAGTAGTCCTCGCGGCGTATACTGGGGGGACACTGAAGCTTTCTTT.

The CDR3 DNA reads as TGTGCCAGCAGCCGGACAGGGGGCAGAGCTTTCTTT. It translates to CASSRTGGRAFF. This chain uses TRBV11-3 with TRBJ1-1; 11 bases match TRBD1. Germline V CDR1 and CDR2: SGHNT, YENEEA. The CDR3 covers 12 residues. V was pared by 5 bases and J by 10 bases, with 3 bases of the junction left unmatched. Based on the CDR3 plus reference TRBV11-3 and TRBJ1-1, the full variable domain is EAGVVQSPRYKIIEKKQPVAFWCNPISGHNTLYWYLQNLGQGPELLIRYENEEAVDDSQLPKDRFSAERLKGVDSTLKIQPAELGDSAVYLCASSRTGGRAFFGQGTRLTVV.

V is TRBV5-4 and J is TRBJ2-1; a weak D match, TRBD2 (5 bases). The V gene lost 2 bases and the J gene lost 3 bases, with 6 bases spanning the gap. CDR3 length: 13 amino acids. Germline lookup yields CDR1 SGHNT and CDR2 YYREEE (reference sequence). The CDR3 DNA reads TGTGCCAGCAGCTTTGACTACTACAATGAGCAGTTCTTC. Encoded protein: CASSFDYYNEQFF.

The chain links TRBV4-1 to TRBJ1-2, with TRBD1 identical over 7 bases. Looked up from germline, CDR1 is MGHRA and CDR2 is YSYEKL. Germline trimming cut 0 bases from V and 6 bases from J; bases unmatched to any gene: 13. This CDR3 is built from 17 residues. The DNA for the CDR3 is TGCGCCAGCAGCCAAGAAAGGGTAGGAGACAGGGTGGATGGCTACACCTTC. Translation gives CASSQERVGDRVDGYTF.